The 16 T cell receptor beta chains presented below share a single source sample, sequenced in a study of blood T cell repertoires in COVID-19. The repertoire was sequenced with immunoSEQ multiplex PCR; TCRdb's copy has only in-frame clones and lacks some. The sample yields 300,000 to 500,000 clones, over 75% seen once. Sequencing used PBMCs or T cells enriched from blood (not recorded which). The receptors derive from a woman under 40 with acute COVID-19.

The chain uses TRBV18 and TRBJ2-7; 9 bases align to TRBD2. V lost 1 base to trimming and J lost 3 bases; unmatched junction nucleotides: 7. CDR1 is KGHSH and CDR2 is LQKENI in the germline V gene. The CDR3 totals 16 residues. CDR3 region: CASSPQGASGVYEQYF. DNA for the CDR3: TGTGCCAGCTCACCACAAGGGGCTAGCGGGGTCTACGAGCAGTACTTC.

Here the CDR3 DNA reads TGTGCCACCAGTGACCCCCCTATCCGCCAGGGGACAGATACGCAGTATTTT. Amino acids: CATSDPPIRQGTDTQYF. The chain links TRBV24-1 to TRBJ2-3; D may be TRBD1 (6 bases). CDR1 KGHDR and CDR2 SFDVKD come from the germline V gene. The CDR3 covers 17 residues. V lost 4 bases and J lost 3, with 19 bases in between.

V usage is TRBV24-1 and J usage is TRBJ2-1, with 7 nucleotides matching TRBD2. This CDR3 is 15 amino acids long. Germline CDR1 KGHDR, CDR2 SFDVKD. J gave up 5 bases and V 2 bases, and 5 bases lay outside the gene matches. As DNA, the CDR3 is TGTGCCACCAGTGATTCCAAGCGGGGAAACAATGAGCAGTTCTTC. This encodes CATSDSKRGNNEQFF.

The chain has TRBV7-2 and TRBJ2-2; D may be TRBD2 (7 bases). V lost 2 bases to trimming and J lost 4 bases, with 14 bases between them. Germline CDR1 SGHTA, CDR2 FQGNSA. This CDR3 spans 16 amino acids. The CDR3 DNA follows: TGTGCCAGCAGCTTAATGAGGGGGGGCGTCACCGGGGAGCTGTTTTTT. Its translation is CASSLMRGGVTGELFF.

This chain uses TRBV14 with TRBJ1-6, with TRBD1 matching over 7 bases. The germline V gene has CDR1 SGHDN and CDR2 FVKESK. The CDR3 has 16 amino acids. V trimming: 2 bases; J trimming: 4 bases; junction bases outside the gene matches: 5. The CDR3 DNA follows: TGTGCCAGCAGCCAACGTCCACAGGGGTATAATTCACCCCTCCACTTT. The encoded protein is CASSQRPQGYNSPLHF. Drawing the rest from reference TRBV14 and TRBJ1-6, the complete variable domain is EAGVTQFPSHSVIEKGQTVTLRCDPISGHDNLYWYRRVMGKEIKFLLHFVKESKQDESGMPNNRFLAERTGGTYSTLKVQPAELEDSGVYFCASSQRPQGYNSPLHFGNGTRLTVT.

The chain carries TRBV5-8 and TRBJ1-4; D is possibly TRBD1 (5 bases). CDR1 SGHTS and CDR2 YDEGEE come from the germline V gene. Trimming shortened V by 0 bases and J by 4 bases, and 10 bases separated the two germline ends. The length of the CDR3 is 15 residues. CDR3 in DNA: TGTGCCAGCAGCTTGGCAGGGCGGGGTAATGAAAAACTGTTTTTT. Translated, it gives CASSLAGRGNEKLFF.

This clone showed up just a few times. The chain links TRBV19 to TRBJ1-5; 11 nucleotides align to TRBD1. The length of the CDR3 is 19 residues. Germline CDR1 is LNHDA and CDR2 is SQIVND (reference sequence). With 3 bases clipped from V and 2 bases from J, the junction kept 12 bases outside the gene matches. The CDR3 sequence is CASSIWTGGRGNGNQPQHF. The CDR3 DNA reads as TGTGCCAGTAGTATCTGGACAGGGGGCCGGGGAAATGGCAATCAGCCCCAGCATTTT.

V and J are TRBV27 and TRBJ1-5; TRBD1 might be the D (5 bases). Germline V gene sequence: CDR1 MNHEY, CDR2 SMNVEV (reference sequence). V was pared by 7 bases and J by 6 bases, with 16 bases between. This CDR3 is 14 amino acids long. CDR3 nucleotide sequence: TGTGCCAGCAAGGGGCTTGGGATGAGTCAGCCCCAGCATTTT. This codes for CASKGLGMSQPQHF.

V usage is TRBV4-2 and J usage is TRBJ1-5, with D perhaps TRBD1 (6 bases). V was trimmed by 3 bases and J by 6 bases, leaving 9 bases between them. This CDR3 is 13 amino acids long. Germline V gene data show CDR1 as LGHNA and CDR2 as YNFKEQ. In DNA, the CDR3 is TGTGCCAGCAGCCAGGAACAGGGTCAGCCCCAGCATTTT. Amino acids: CASSQEQGQPQHF.

The rearrangement uses TRBV9 and TRBJ2-1, with TRBD1 matching 7 bases. This CDR3 region has 15 residues. Germline loops: CDR1 SGDLS, CDR2 YYNGEE. V trimming: 4 bases; J trimming: 2 bases; junction bases outside the gene matches: 6. The CDR3 spells CASSSRDRAYNEQFF. The CDR3 nucleotides are TGTGCCAGCAGCTCCCGAGACAGGGCCTACAATGAGCAGTTCTTC. The full variable domain, with the rest looked up from reference TRBV9 and TRBJ2-1, is DSGVTQTPKHLITATGQRVTLRCSPRSGDLSVYWYQQSLDQGLQFLIQYYNGEERAKGNILERFSAQQFPDLHSELNLSSLELGDSALYFCASSSRDRAYNEQFFGPGTRLTVL.

The chain employs TRBV27 and TRBJ2-7; D remains ambiguous. V was pared by 5 bases and J by 2 bases, with 16 bases between. The V gene's germline CDR1 is MNHEY and CDR2 SMNVEV (reference sequence). The CDR3 covers 15 residues. CDR3 in DNA: TGTGCCAGCAGTCCCAGCGCCCTAGTGGCCTACGAGCAGTACTTC. Translating gives CASSPSALVAYEQYF.

The chain combines TRBV7-6 with TRBJ2-7, with 8 bases that match TRBD1. The junction had 10 bases not matched to a gene; V was cut back by 5 bases and J by 1 base. Germline-derived CDR1 and CDR2 are SGHVS and FNYEAQ. This CDR3 spans 16 amino acids. This CDR3 is CASSLGGGTGSYEQYF. The CDR3, as DNA: TGTGCCAGCAGCCTTGGAGGAGGGACAGGTTCCTACGAGCAGTACTTC.

This rearrangement joins TRBV5-6 to TRBJ1-2; D is possibly TRBD1 (5 bases). There are 14 residues in the CDR3. Germline V lookup: CDR1 SGHDT, CDR2 YYEEEE. Trimming cost V 1 base and J 4 bases, with 11 bases left between them. CDR3 bases: TGTGCCAGCAGCTTGTATCAGGGCCGCTATGGCTACACCTTC. Translating gives CASSLYQGRYGYTF.

V usage is TRBV27 and J usage is TRBJ2-7; perhaps TRBD2 as D (5 bases). CDR3 size: 13 residues. Germline CDR1 and CDR2: MNHEY and SMNVEV (reference sequence). The V gene lost 5 bases and the J gene lost 2 bases, with 10 bases spanning the gap. The CDR3 sequence: CASSLRGTYEQYF. CDR3 nucleotides: TGTGCCAGCAGTCTCCGGGGTACCTACGAGCAGTACTTC.

J is TRBJ2-3 and V is TRBV7-9; D perhaps matches TRBD1 (6 bases). CDR1 is SEHNR, CDR2 FQNEAQ, per germline (reference sequence). The CDR3 is made up of 15 amino acids. V gave up 5 bases and J gave up 1 base, with 13 bases separating them. The CDR3: CASSITGKGTDTQYF. The CDR3 coding sequence is TGTGCCAGCAGCATAACAGGGAAGGGCACAGATACGCAGTATTTT. Full variable domain (rest looked up from reference TRBV7-9 and TRBJ2-3): DTGVSQNPRHKITKRGQNVTFRCDPISEHNRLYWYRQTLGQGPEFLTYFQNEAQLEKSRLLSDRFSAERPKGSFSTLEIQRTEQGDSAMYLCASSITGKGTDTQYFGPGTRLTVL.

The V gene is TRBV7-2, the J gene TRBJ2-1; TRBD1 agrees at 7 bases. Unmatched junction bases numbered 7, after V lost 6 bases and J lost 5 bases. Germline-derived CDR1 and CDR2 are SGHTA and FQGNSA. The CDR3 totals 14 residues. CDR3 DNA sequence: TGTGCCAGCAGTCGGACAGGCTTTAACAATGAGCAGTTCTTC. Protein product: CASSRTGFNNEQFF.